This T cell receptor beta chain was identified in a study of T cell repertoires in cytomegalovirus infection. Overall study context: Based on public TCR beta signatures, there were indications of CMV infection and of a matching HLA type. General study findings and limits: Carriers of CMV plus the relevant HLA were identified by cumulative public TCR beta family frequency.

Germline-derived CDR1 and CDR2 are SGHDT and YYEEEE. CDR3 length equals 15 residues. Trimming cost V 1 base and J 2 bases, with 11 bases left between them. This clonotype was picked up a small number of times. Its antigen remains unidentified. One entry per CDR3 protein results from TCRdb running MiXCR on the reads. The profile shows just under 500,000 distinct CDR3 sequences, about 33% of them singletons. This sequence joins TRBV5-6 and TRBJ2-3, with D possibly being TRBD2 (5 bases). The input for sequencing was cultured PBMCs, taken from culture after CMV antigen stimulation. This clonotype was obtained from a human donor in good health (CMV status not recorded). Some clones in this sample may be carry-over from other donors' samples. The CDR3 here is CASSLPAEFTDTQYF. In DNA, the CDR3 is TGTGCCAGCAGCTTGCCAGCGGAATTCACAGATACGCAGTATTTT. Full variable domain (remainder filled in from reference TRBV5-6 and TRBJ2-3): DAGVTQSPTHLIKTRGQQVTLRCSPKSGHDTVSWYQQALGQGPQFIFQYYEEEERQRGNFPDRFSGHQFPNYSSELNVNALLLGDSALYLCASSLPAEFTDTQYFGPGTRLTVL.